This passage covers 3 T cell receptor beta chains from one sample sequenced in a study of cytomegalovirus exposure and HLA in healthy donors (dated by TCRdb to 2016 to 2017). Receptors were amplified or captured by the immunoSEQ multiplex PCR assay. For the multiplex PCR, a mixture combining 60 forward primers for TCR Vbeta segments and 13 reverse primers for TCR Jbeta segments was used. TCRdb retrieved this table from immuneACCESS and kept in-frame rearrangements only. Not all clones are present; in checked studies, unresolved V genes account for under half, and no reason is known for the remainder. Across this sample there are 150,000 to 200,000 clones, with more than 60% seen only once. Around 3.5% of the sample is in the top ten clones. Sequenced material: PBMCs. The receptor source for this set is a woman aged 55-70 years in good health and CMV-seropositive.

The chain employs TRBV30 and TRBJ2-5; D is unclear. Trimming cost V 2 bases and J 5 bases, with 9 bases left between them. The germline gives CDR1 GTSNPN, CDR2 SVGIG (reference sequence). This CDR3 contains 12 residues. CDR3 in DNA: TGTGCCTGGAGTATCGGAGACGAGACCCAGTACTTC. Translating gives CAWSIGDETQYF.

The chain couples TRBV4-1 to TRBJ1-3; 8 bases are a match to TRBD1. With V trimmed by 3 bases and J by 4 bases, 5 bases remained unmatched. In germline, CDR1 is MGHRA, CDR2 YSYEKL. The CDR3 extends over 15 amino acids. CDR3 bases: TGCGCCAGCAGCCACACGGACAGGGAGGGAAACACCATATATTTT. Translation: CASSHTDREGNTIYF.

For the CDR3, the DNA is TGTGCCTGGAGAGCGGGGGGGACAGTCTACAATGAGCAGTTCTTC. Translated, it gives CAWRAGGTVYNEQFF. The rearrangement links TRBV30 to TRBJ2-1, with 10 bases identical to TRBD2. This CDR3 is 15 amino acids long. V shed 3 bases, J shed 3 bases, and the junction held 5 bases outside the gene matches. Germline CDR1 reads GTSNPN; CDR2 reads SVGIG (reference sequence). The whole variable domain, filled in from reference TRBV30 and TRBJ2-1, reads SQTIHQWPATLVQPVGSPLSLECTVEGTSNPNLYWYRQAAGRGLQLLFYSVGIGQISSEVPQNLSASRPQDRQFILSSKKLLLSDSGFYLCAWRAGGTVYNEQFFGPGTRLTVL.